This T cell receptor beta chain was documented in a study of technical replicates of blood from a few donors. Libraries were prepared by immunoSEQ multiplex PCR; TCRdb keeps only in-frame clonotypes and omits some of them. The data contain some 96,000 clones, roughly 95% of them seen just once; the ten biggest clones take up approximately 0.22%. The sample consisted of T cells isolated from PBMCs. The receptor's source is a human donor in good health.

CDR3 nucleotides: TGTGCCAGCAGTACTCCTAAGCGGGGGGTGAGGGAGCAGTTCTTC. This translates into CASSTPKRGVREQFF. V is TRBV6-5 and J is TRBJ2-1, with 9 bases fitting TRBD2. CDR3 length: 15 residues. Germline trimming cut 5 bases from V and 10 bases from J; bases unmatched to any gene: 12. CDR1 and CDR2 (germline): MNHEY, SVGAGI.